The clone carrying this T cell receptor beta chain was seen just once. The sample is drawn from a study of blood T cell repertoires in COVID-19. Study summary: Acute and convalescent COVID-19 specimens originated in the United States, Italy and Spain.

Data came from immunoSEQ multiplex PCR; TCRdb stores just in-frame clones and leaves some out. The sample contains roughly 120,000 clones, about nine tenths of which appear only once. CDR1 is LNHDA and CDR2 is SQIVND in the germline V gene (reference sequence). The CDR3 has 12 amino acids. Trimming stripped 9 bases from V and 4 bases from J, with 12 bases between. Sequencing was done on a sample of peripheral blood. The genes are TRBV19 and TRBJ1-2; no reliable D call. This receptor was obtained from a human donor with active COVID-19. The donor label of this sample is uncertain. CDR3 region: CASNQVPYGYTF. The CDR3 DNA sequence: TGTGCCAGCAATCAGGTACCCTATGGCTACACCTTC.